This T cell receptor (beta chain) was sequenced in a study of cytomegalovirus exposure and HLA in healthy donors. Researchers ran the PCR with 60 Vbeta and 13 Jbeta primers. The authors' processing: Later, an analysis found 80 million or so unique TCR beta chains, and about 10 million of these were shared. The method was immunoSEQ multiplex PCR; TCRdb's version includes in-frame clones alone and lacks a portion of them. For V, J and clone size, that table is used; D and trimming come from the DNA. The sample lists over 40,000 clones, roughly nine tenths occurring once. In germline, CDR1 is LNHDA, CDR2 SQIVND (reference sequence). The CDR3 sequence is 15 residues long. Trimming shortened V by 3 bases and J by 5 bases, and 14 bases separated the two germline ends. This clone showed up just a few times.

Sequencing was performed on PBMCs. The rearrangement joins TRBV19 to TRBJ2-1; D is possibly TRBD1 (5 bases). This clonotype originated in a woman between 35 and 50 years old in good health and CMV-seropositive. CDR3 DNA: TGTGCCAGTAGTATCCCTAGGGGAACCAACAATGAGCAGTTCTTC. It encodes CASSIPRGTNNEQFF.